What follows are 25 T cell receptor beta chains derived from one specimen sequenced in a study of beta chain features in type 1 diabetes. Since all of the isolated RNA was reverse transcribed, expressed TCRB transcripts were what got sequenced. Sequenced by immunoSEQ multiplex PCR; TCRdb stores in-frame clones only, minus some. The sample yields about 150,000 clones, 11% seen once. The sequenced material came from central memory CD4+ T cells from blood. The origin of the receptors is a man between 18 and 29 years old in good health.

The chain has TRBV9 and TRBJ2-4; D not resolved. The CDR3 is 15 residues long. V lost 4 bases, J lost 2 bases, and 13 bases lay in between. Germline values: CDR1 SGDLS, CDR2 YYNGEE. The CDR3, as DNA: TGTGCCAGCAGCCCTACGGCTCAGCCCAAAAACATTCAGTACTTC. Its protein is CASSPTAQPKNIQYF.

This clone was seen only a few times. The CDR3 region is CASSSGQPYEQYF. CDR3 DNA: TGTGCCAGCAGCTCCGGACAACCCTACGAGCAGTACTTC. This chain links TRBV7-6 with TRBJ2-7; D perhaps matches TRBD1 (5 bases). Trimming removed 4 bases from V and 2 bases from J, with 9 bases in between. The CDR3 has 13 amino acids. The germline V gene has CDR1 SGHVS and CDR2 FNYEAQ.

The chain couples TRBV10-3 to TRBJ2-7; D is undetermined. V shed 10 bases and J shed 1 base, with 14 bases lying between them. The CDR3 sequence is 13 residues long. From germline, CDR1 is ENHRY and CDR2 SYGVKD. This CDR3 reads CASSPFGSYEQYF. The CDR3 coding sequence is TGTGCCAGCAGCCCTTTCGGATCCTACGAGCAGTACTTC.

This clone came up a few times. The rearrangement links TRBV28 to TRBJ1-1; no reliable D call. Germline CDR1 is MDHEN and CDR2 is SYDVKM. Trimming took 5 bases from V and 2 from J, leaving 3 bases between them. This CDR3 spans 11 amino acids. CDR3 region: CASSDNTEAFF. CDR3 nucleotide sequence: TGTGCCAGCAGTGATAACACTGAAGCTTTCTTT.

The CDR3 DNA sequence: TGTGCCAGCAGCCAAGTCGGTCAGCCCCAGCATTTT. Residues: CASSQVGQPQHF. This chain links TRBV4-2 with TRBJ1-5, with D uncertain. The CDR3 extends over 12 amino acids. Trimming removed 1 base from V and 6 bases from J, with 4 bases in between. The V gene's germline CDR1 is LGHNA and CDR2 YNFKEQ.

The rearrangement links TRBV7-8 to TRBJ2-3; D is perhaps TRBD1 (7 bases). This CDR3 is built from 15 residues. Germline CDR1 reads SGHVS; CDR2 reads FQNEAQ. The V end was cut by 5 bases, the J end by 3 bases, with 15 bases between. The CDR3 protein is CASSPEGARTDTQYF. The CDR3 nucleotides read TGTGCCAGCAGCCCGGAGGGGGCGCGGACAGATACGCAGTATTTT.

This clone has more than one count but fewer than ten. The chain has TRBV28 and TRBJ1-2; the match to TRBD1 covers 8 bases. With V trimmed by 5 bases and J by 8 bases, 7 bases remained unmatched. The CDR3 covers 13 residues. CDR1 MDHEN and CDR2 SYDVKM come from the germline V gene. The DNA for the CDR3 is TGTGCCAGCAGTCCCCAGGGGGCGGCAGGCTACACCTTC. Translated: CASSPQGAAGYTF.

This clone was counted between two and nine times. V and J are TRBV2 and TRBJ2-2; D gene uncertain. Trimming cost V 4 bases and J 2 bases, with 8 bases left between them. Germline CDR1 SNHLY, CDR2 FYNNEI. CDR3 size: 14 residues. This chain's CDR3 is CASSVVGNTGELFF. The CDR3 coding sequence is TGTGCCAGCAGTGTGGTGGGTAACACCGGGGAGCTGTTTTTT.

V usage is TRBV27 and J usage is TRBJ2-3, with TRBD2 matching over 11 bases. Germline lookup yields CDR1 MNHEY and CDR2 SMNVEV (reference sequence). CDR3 length: 15 amino acids. Germline trimming cut 7 bases from V and 2 bases from J; bases unmatched to any gene: 5. CDR3 nucleotides: TGTGCCAGCACACGGGGACTAGCGGACACAGATACGCAGTATTTT. Its protein is CASTRGLADTDTQYF.

The chain has TRBV21-1 and TRBJ2-2; TRBD2, as called in the table, went unchecked against the DNA. TRBV21-1 is annotated as a pseudogene. The CDR3 consists of 16 residues. The CDR3 loop is CASSCGSFKDPGELFF. CDR3 in DNA: TGTGCCAGCAGCTGCGGGAGCTTTAAGGATCCCGGGGAGCTGTTTTTT.

The sample holds many counts of this clone. This chain joins TRBV11-2 and TRBJ2-3; D assignment may be TRBD1 or TRBD2 (6 bases each). The germline CDR1 and CDR2 sequences are SGHAT and FQNNGV. The CDR3 is 14 amino acids. Trimming took 0 bases from V and 5 from J, leaving 9 bases between them. CDR3 region: CASSLDRGQDTQYF. DNA of the CDR3: TGTGCCAGCAGCTTAGATCGGGGGCAAGATACGCAGTATTTT.

V and J are TRBV29-1 and TRBJ2-5; the D gene is possibly TRBD1 (6 bases). CDR1 is SQVTM and CDR2 is ANQGSEA in the germline V gene. There are 14 residues in the CDR3. With 3 bases removed from V and 4 bases from J, the gap between germline ends came to 15 bases. CDR3 in DNA: TGCAGCGTTGACAGGGGAGAAGTAAGAGAGACCCAGTACTTC. This codes for CSVDRGEVRETQYF.

This clone was seen a few times. J is TRBJ2-3 and V is TRBV29-1; a weak D match, TRBD2 (7 bases). The CDR3 is 15 residues long. V shed 3 bases and J shed 1 base, with 14 bases lying between them. Germline V gene sequence: CDR1 SQVTM, CDR2 ANQGSEA. CDR3 protein: CSVEGVGGRTDTQYF. The CDR3 coding sequence is TGCAGCGTTGAGGGGGTCGGGGGGCGCACAGATACGCAGTATTTT.

This clone was seen repeatedly, ten times or more. The chain employs TRBV29-1 and TRBJ1-2, with D possibly being TRBD1 (5 bases). V dropped 3 bases and J dropped 4 bases, with 12 bases sitting between them. This CDR3 has 13 residues. The germline V gene has CDR1 SQVTM and CDR2 ANQGSEA. CDR3: CSVDREVGYGYTF. CDR3 bases: TGCAGCGTTGACAGGGAAGTGGGCTATGGCTACACCTTC.

This clone was found many times. The chain employs TRBV7-2 and TRBJ1-2, with D possibly being TRBD1 (6 bases). The germline CDR1 and CDR2 sequences are SGHTA and FQGNSA. V lost 2 bases, J lost 4 bases, and 14 bases lay in between. The CDR3 loop spans 15 amino acids. CDR3 protein: CASSLTGGAGYGYTF. CDR3 nucleotide sequence: TGTGCCAGCAGCTTAACCGGGGGCGCCGGCTATGGCTACACCTTC.

This clone was counted only a few times. The chain links TRBV18 to TRBJ2-7, with TRBD1 identical over 9 bases. CDR3 length equals 15 residues. Germline V gene lookup returns CDR1 KGHSH and CDR2 LQKENI. After removal of 4 bases from V and 3 bases from J, the junction contained 7 bases not matched to a gene. The CDR3 is CASSRGQGNYYEQYF. CDR3 in DNA: TGTGCCAGCTCACGCGGACAGGGGAATTACTACGAGCAGTACTTC. The full variable domain, rest sourced from reference TRBV18 and TRBJ2-7, is NAGVMQNPRHLVRRRGQEARLRCSPMKGHSHVYWYRQLPEEGLKFMVYLQKENIIDESGMPKERFSAEFPKEGPSILRIQQVVRGDSAAYFCASSRGQGNYYEQYFGPGTRLTVT.

The chain has TRBV10-3 and TRBJ1-1; the D is unclear. The CDR3 sequence is 15 residues long. The V and J ends lost 4 bases and 1 base respectively, with 13 bases between them. Germline-derived CDR1 and CDR2 are ENHRY and SYGVKD. The CDR3 loop is CAISGEGGRNTEAFF. The DNA for the CDR3 is TGTGCCATCAGTGGTGAGGGAGGACGGAACACTGAAGCTTTCTTT.

This rearrangement joins TRBV7-8 to TRBJ2-5, with 10 bases that match TRBD2. Germline-derived CDR1 and CDR2 are SGHVS and FQNEAQ. The CDR3 covers 18 residues. V trimming: 3 bases; J trimming: 2 bases; junction bases outside the gene matches: 12. The CDR3 region has the DNA TGTGCCAGCAGCTTGGGGGGTCCTAGCGGGAGAACTCAAGAGACCCAGTACTTC. It translates to CASSLGGPSGRTQETQYF.

The chain combines TRBV7-2 with TRBJ2-7; 14 bases match TRBD2. The CDR3 has 16 amino acids. Trimming cost V 5 bases and J 4 bases; bases outside gene matches: 7. CDR1 is SGHTA, CDR2 FQGNSA, per germline. Here the CDR3 reads CASSPVGLAGAYEQYF. The CDR3 DNA sequence: TGTGCCAGCAGCCCGGTGGGACTAGCGGGAGCGTACGAGCAGTACTTC. Combining the CDR3 with reference TRBV7-2 and TRBJ2-7 gives the whole variable domain GAGVSQSPSNKVTEKGKDVELRCDPISGHTALYWYRQSLGQGLEFLIYFQGNSAPDKSGLPSDRFSAERTGGSVSTLTIQRTQQEDSAVYLCASSPVGLAGAYEQYFGPGTRLTVT.

This clone has a handful of counts. The rearrangement uses TRBV19 and TRBJ1-5; D might be TRBD1 (6 bases). This CDR3 comprises 16 residues. V lost 3 bases to trimming and J lost 6 bases, with 18 bases between them. Germline lookup yields CDR1 LNHDA and CDR2 SQIVND (reference sequence). DNA for the CDR3: TGTGCCAGTAGTATCCAATTACAGGGACGTCTTCAGCCCCAGCATTTT. It specifies CASSIQLQGRLQPQHF.

This chain connects TRBV29-1 to TRBJ2-1, with 10 bases identical to TRBD2. This CDR3 spans 13 amino acids. The germline gives CDR1 SQVTM, CDR2 ANQGSEA. The ends lost 5 bases at V and 4 bases at J; junction bases unmatched: 2. CDR3 sequence reads: CSVPSGSYNEQFF. In nucleotides, the CDR3 is TGCAGCGTTCCTAGCGGGAGTTACAATGAGCAGTTCTTC.

This clone has a handful of counts. The rearrangement joins TRBV18 to TRBJ1-3; TRBD1 might be the D (5 bases). Germline V lookup: CDR1 KGHSH, CDR2 LQKENI. The V end was cut by 2 bases, the J end by 0 bases, with 11 bases between. The CDR3 is 16 residues long. The CDR3 nucleotides are TGTGCCAGCTCACCAAATCCCCAGGGCTCTGGAAACACCATATATTTT. Translation: CASSPNPQGSGNTIYF.

In regard to this clone: Other DNA variants within this sample encode the same CDR3. This chain links TRBV18 with TRBJ2-7; D call uncertain. The CDR3 sequence is 14 residues long. Germline V gene data show CDR1 as KGHSH and CDR2 as LQKENI. V lost 0 bases to trimming and J lost 2 bases, with 8 bases between them. This chain's CDR3 is CASSPPGLPYEQYF. The CDR3 DNA reads TGTGCCAGCTCACCACCGGGCCTTCCCTACGAGCAGTACTTC.

The chain employs TRBV4-3 and TRBJ2-1; 11 bases fit TRBD2. CDR1 and CDR2 (germline): LGHNA, YSLEER. This CDR3 has 14 residues. V shed 1 base and J 12 bases; nucleotides not matched to a gene: 5. CDR3: CASSQGDSGRGQFF. CDR3 sequence (DNA): TGCGCCAGCAGCCAAGGGGATAGCGGGAGGGGGCAGTTCTTC.

V gene TRBV5-1 combines with J gene TRBJ2-7; D unclear. Germline loops: CDR1 SGHRS, CDR2 YFSETQ. Trimming shortened V by 4 bases and J by 0 bases, and 14 bases separated the two germline ends. This CDR3 comprises 15 residues. The CDR3 reads CASSATGRSSYEQYF. The CDR3 region has the DNA TGCGCCAGCAGCGCCACTGGGCGGAGCTCCTACGAGCAGTACTTC.